Sequencing of this T cell receptor beta chain was carried out in a study of blood T cell repertoires in COVID-19 (dated by TCRdb to about 2020). At the level of the whole study: The collaborator samples originated in the United States, Italy and Spain and spanned the acute and convalescent phases of COVID-19. Deeply sampled blood TCRbeta repertoires from subjects exposed to, actively infected with, or recovered from COVID-19 were included in the dataset. HLA class I and class II types, where available, came from metadata supplied by the sample provider rather than from assay-based typing. The prospective study material was composed of cDNA or gDNA derived from T cells, B-cell-depleted T cells, or PBMCs. The samples were drawn from two sources: the first 160 participants of the ongoing ImmuneRACE study, and 1,000 to 1,500 subjects contributed by 6 global collaborators. Sample metadata almost always included a de-identified subject ID, COVID-19 status, age in years and sex. A freely available public database, intended as a resource for researchers studying the immune response to SARS-CoV-2, is where the repertoires were released. Paper-wide results and their limitations: The quantity of clinical and demographic metadata differed by source and by participant and was supplied without curation.

TCRbeta CDR3 regions were amplified from genomic DNA by means of the immunoSEQ Assay, a bias-controlled multiplex PCR. On the authors' methods: Within the assay, amplification of reference gene primers was used to estimate how many nucleated cells each sample contained. Sequence reads were collapsed and filtered to measure the absolute abundance of every unique TCRbeta CDR3 rearrangement. Productive Simpson clonality was computed per sample as the square root of Simpson's diversity index over productive rearrangements. Sourced from immuneACCESS, this table was stored by TCRdb with only in-frame sequences that have V and J called. A share of the clones is absent; for the studies checked, an unresolved V gene accounts for under half, and the remainder has no known explanation. V and J calls and clone size are those listed in that table; D and trimming were worked out from the DNA. The table for this sample lists approximately 400,000 clones; roughly 92% of them were counted only once. The leading ten clones occupy 0.8% to 0.9% of the sample.

In the prospective study, participants were about 18 to 100 years old, resided in about two dozen geographic areas of the United States, and were enrolled through a virtual design. In the prospective study, cohorts were assigned on the basis of participant-reported clinical history obtained from a screening survey and a study questionnaire. Exposed participants had been in contact, within 2 weeks of entering the study, with a person who had a PCR-confirmed or clinician-diagnosed case of COVID-19. In the prospective study, mobile phlebotomists collected whole blood, serum and a nasopharyngeal or oropharyngeal swab from each participant. Additional blood draws and questionnaires over an approximately 2-month period could optionally be provided by prospective study participants. Prospective study blood samples were shipped either frozen or at room temperature before DNA extraction. The CDR3 sequence holds 16 residues, the cysteine and phenylalanine included. CDR3 DNA only is kept here, 48 bases in frame from base 1. From the germline V gene, CDR1 is SGHTA and CDR2 is FQGNSA. Trimming costs V 3 bases and J 1 base, and their ends lie 15 bases apart.

In its sample, this clone was seen once. Its antigen specificity is not known. The input lacks base qualities; no much larger clone sits a single base away. Sequencing used PBMCs or T cells enriched from blood (not recorded which). The origin of this receptor is a woman aged 40 to 50 who had been exposed to COVID-19. The rearranged segments are TRBV7-2 and TRBJ1-1; the D gene is perhaps TRBD1, on 6 matching bases. The DNA sequence reads TGTGCCAGCAGCTTTCCTAAGACAGGTCCGAACACTGAAGCTTTCTTT. This codes for CASSFPKTGPNTEAFF. With the portions outside the CDR3 filled from the reference TRBV7-2 and TRBJ1-1 genes, the complete variable region becomes GAGVSQSPSNKVTEKGKDVELRCDPISGHTALYWYRQSLGQGLEFLIYFQGNSAPDKSGLPSDRFSAERTGGSVSTLTIQRTQQEDSAVYLCASSFPKTGPNTEAFFGQGTRLTVV.